The next 8 T cell receptor beta chains were all read from a single sample in a study of cytomegalovirus exposure and HLA in healthy donors. 60 Vbeta and 13 Jbeta primers were used in PCR. Data came from immunoSEQ multiplex PCR; TCRdb stores just in-frame clones and leaves some out. The data contain around 150,000 clones, around three quarters of them singletons. Sequencing was carried out using PBMCs. Receptors were obtained from a young man in good health and CMV-seropositive.

The chain is built from TRBV29-1 and TRBJ2-3; 9 bases align to TRBD1. The CDR3 runs to 13 residues. Germline CDR1 reads SQVTM; CDR2 reads ANQGSEA. V was clipped by 4 bases and J by 4 bases; unmatched bases: 3. The CDR3 coding sequence is TGCAGCGTTGTGGGACAGGGCCCAGATACGCAGTATTTT. This sequence encodes CSVVGQGPDTQYF.

V is TRBV18 and J is TRBJ1-2; possible D gene TRBD1, 5 bases. CDR3 length: 12 residues. The germline V gene encodes CDR1 KGHSH and CDR2 LQKENI. Trimming shortened V by 5 bases and J by 3 bases, and 7 bases separated the two germline ends. As DNA, the CDR3 is TGTGCCAGCTCATCGACAGACTATGGCTACACCTTC. The encoded protein is CASSSTDYGYTF.

The chain employs TRBV14 and TRBJ1-6, with D tentatively TRBD1 (6 bases). This CDR3 is built from 15 residues. Trimming took off 2 bases at V and 10 bases at J, with 15 bases between the two ends. CDR1 is SGHDN and CDR2 is FVKESK in the germline V gene. The CDR3: CASSQNREGRSPLHF. The CDR3 coding sequence is TGTGCCAGCAGCCAAAACAGGGAGGGACGCTCACCCCTCCACTTT.

The chain joins TRBV28 to TRBJ1-5, with 10 positions matching TRBD1. The CDR3 is 15 amino acids. Germline V lookup: CDR1 MDHEN, CDR2 SYDVKM. V lost 3 bases, J lost 7 bases, and 6 bases stayed unmatched. CDR3 residues: CASSFSDRGHQPQHF. The DNA of the CDR3 is TGTGCCAGCAGTTTCAGCGACAGGGGGCACCAGCCCCAGCATTTT. Supplemented by reference TRBV28 and TRBJ1-5, the full variable domain reads DVKVTQSSRYLVKRTGEKVFLECVQDMDHENMFWYRQDPGLGLRLIYFSYDVKMKEKGDIPEGYSVSREKKERFSLILESASTNQTSMYLCASSFSDRGHQPQHFGDGTRLSIL.

This clone has only a few counts. The chain carries TRBV27 and TRBJ2-6; D is undetermined. The V end was cut by 5 bases, the J end by 0 bases, with 11 bases between. The CDR3 totals 16 residues. CDR1 is MNHEY and CDR2 is SMNVEV in the germline V gene (reference sequence). CDR3 loop: CASSLNPVSGANVLTF. For the CDR3, the DNA is TGTGCCAGCAGTCTAAACCCGGTCTCTGGGGCCAACGTCCTGACTTTC.

This clone was seen more than once but under ten times. The chain joins TRBV5-1 to TRBJ2-5; D remains ambiguous. The CDR3 totals 13 residues. The germline V gene has CDR1 SGHRS and CDR2 YFSETQ. Trimming shortened V by 4 bases and J by 5 bases, and 12 bases separated the two germline ends. The CDR3 DNA is TGCGCCAGCAGCCCCGTGGTTGAGGAGACCCAGTACTTC. This sequence encodes CASSPVVEETQYF. Full variable domain (missing parts from reference TRBV5-1 and TRBJ2-5): KAGVTQTPRYLIKTRGQQVTLSCSPISGHRSVSWYQQTPGQGLQFLFEYFSETQRNKGNFPGRFSGRQFSNSRSEMNVSTLELGDSALYLCASSPVVEETQYFGPGTRLLVL.

The chain recombines TRBV14 with TRBJ1-2; the D gene is possibly TRBD1 (6 bases). V lost 0 bases and J 3 bases, leaving 17 bases between the germline ends. Germline V CDR1 and CDR2: SGHDN, FVKESK. This CDR3 is 17 amino acids long. DNA of the CDR3: TGTGCCAGCAGCCAAGATCGGCTTGCCAGGGGTGACTATGGCTACACCTTC. It specifies CASSQDRLARGDYGYTF. The variable domain in full, with the rest retrieved from reference TRBV14 and TRBJ1-2, is EAGVTQFPSHSVIEKGQTVTLRCDPISGHDNLYWYRRVMGKEIKFLLHFVKESKQDESGMPNNRFLAERTGGTYSTLKVQPAELEDSGVYFCASSQDRLARGDYGYTFGSGTRLTVV.

The DNA for the CDR3 is TGTGCCAGCAGTGTAAGACAGGAGGCCTACGAGCAGTACTTC. This codes for CASSVRQEAYEQYF. This rearrangement joins TRBV28 to TRBJ2-7, with a possible D match to TRBD1 (6 bases). CDR3 length: 14 amino acids. Between the trimmed V and J ends, which lost 5 bases and 2 bases, there was a span of 13 bases. Germline V gene sequence: CDR1 MDHEN, CDR2 SYDVKM. The full variable domain, in which reference TRBV28 and TRBJ2-7 provide the parts outside the CDR3, is DVKVTQSSRYLVKRTGEKVFLECVQDMDHENMFWYRQDPGLGLRLIYFSYDVKMKEKGDIPEGYSVSREKKERFSLILESASTNQTSMYLCASSVRQEAYEQYFGPGTRLTVT.